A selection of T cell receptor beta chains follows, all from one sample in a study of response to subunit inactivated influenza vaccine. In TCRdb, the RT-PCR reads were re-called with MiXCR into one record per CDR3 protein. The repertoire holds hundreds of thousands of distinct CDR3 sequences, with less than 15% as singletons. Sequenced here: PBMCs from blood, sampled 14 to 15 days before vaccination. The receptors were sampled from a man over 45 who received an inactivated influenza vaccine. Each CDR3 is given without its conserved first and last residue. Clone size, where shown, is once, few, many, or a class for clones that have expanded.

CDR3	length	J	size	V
ASSLQGDLYEQY	12	TRBJ2-7	many	TRBV12-3/TRBV12-4
ASSLESGGVGYT	12	TRBJ1-2	-	TRBV5-1
ATSREGGSYEQY	12	TRBJ2-7	-	TRBV15
ASSPTLAGSYNEQF	14	TRBJ2-1	many	TRBV7-2
ASSQQGLYYGYT	12	TRBJ1-2	-	TRBV6-2/TRBV6-3
ASNTQGEIYEQY	12	TRBJ2-7	-	TRBV28
ASRRDRYQPQH	11	TRBJ1-5	many	TRBV6-1
ASSLSLGEATGELF	14	TRBJ2-2	-	TRBV7-9
ASSLAAPAYNEQF	13	TRBJ2-1	many	TRBV7-2
ASSPTVGGQWYGYT	14	TRBJ1-2	-	TRBV4-1
ASSQNTGPQETQY	13	TRBJ2-5	few	TRBV11-2
SARAQRERYNEQF	13	TRBJ2-1	few	TRBV20-1
ASSFTGGTDTQY	12	TRBJ2-3	many	TRBV7-9
ASSLEAGIHGYT	12	TRBJ1-2	many	TRBV5-1
ASSLRGREGSYEQY	14	TRBJ2-7	few	TRBV12-3/TRBV12-4
ASSWVGGSYEQY	12	TRBJ2-7	-	TRBV12-3/TRBV12-4
ASRLQVSLQETQY	13	TRBJ2-5	-	TRBV5-1
ATRGFGEEKQY	11	TRBJ2-7	few	TRBV15
ASSLGTGGWDTKY	13	TRBJ2-3	-	TRBV4-1
ASSILQGRPQH	11	TRBJ1-5	-	TRBV5-6
ASSQVDFYEQY	11	TRBJ2-7	few	TRBV5-1
ASSLGHRGSETQY	13	TRBJ2-5	few	TRBV5-1
ASSLGYGTAPNGYT	14	TRBJ1-2	few	TRBV5-1
ASSSIQGTEAF	11	TRBJ1-1	-	TRBV3-1
ASSLVVGNNSPLH	13	TRBJ1-6	-	TRBV7-2
ASSEGAATYEQY	12	TRBJ2-7	few	TRBV7-2
SAHIPGRTEAF	11	TRBJ1-1	few	TRBV20-1
ASSYWENTGELF	12	TRBJ2-2	-	TRBV6-5
ASSQGTSETQY	11	TRBJ2-5	-	TRBV18
SARPPGGGFSYNSPLH	16	TRBJ1-6	few	TRBV20-1
AISLEQGSVGEQY	13	TRBJ2-7	few	TRBV10-3
ASSMEGTFAGGELF	14	TRBJ2-2	-	TRBV19
ASSLGHPSGEQY	12	TRBJ2-7	-	TRBV7-8
SANLGPSNQPQH	12	TRBJ1-5	few	TRBV20-1
ASSLGQGEGF	10	TRBJ2-1	-	TRBV5-6
ATSRDDSGTYEQY	13	TRBJ2-7	many	TRBV15
ASSQATGGTDTQY	13	TRBJ2-3	many	TRBV4-2